This T cell receptor (beta chain) was captured in a study of T cell responses to AZD1222 COVID-19 vaccine. Study-wide findings and caveats: White British people made up most donors, females outnumbered males, and clonal diversity was possibly underestimated. Spike-specific TCR breadth and depth grew following two AZD1222 doses. Baseline seropositives among AZD1222 recipients totaled only five or six. Of spike-specific TCRs, nearly half reportedly target regions left unmutated in variants.

Sequenced by immunoSEQ multiplex PCR; TCRdb stores in-frame clones only, minus some. The table records about 78,000 clones, 88% of them present only once. The CDR3 is 15 residues long. Between the trimmed V and J ends, which lost 7 bases and 5 bases, there was a span of 20 bases. Germline V gene data show CDR1 as LNHDA and CDR2 as SQIVND (reference sequence). On this clone: Its antigen remains unknown.

This sequence was found in an adult in good health. Sequenced here: peripheral blood, sampled on day 0 of MenACWY control vaccination. The gene calls are TRBV19 and TRBJ1-2; tentative D call: TRBD1 (5 bases). CDR3 residues: CASTLGAGKYYGYTF. The CDR3 coding sequence is TGTGCCAGTACCCTCGGGGCAGGGAAGTATTATGGCTACACCTTC.